This T cell receptor beta chain was retrieved from a study of Ad26.COV2.S vaccination and SARS-CoV-2 variants. As for the study in general: This donor came from the COV1001 trial of Ad26.COV2.S. Findings and limits, study-wide: The authors reported substantial breadth in spike-specific CD8+ and CD4+ T cell responses after vaccination. Among vaccine recipients, spike-specific TCR breadth exceeded that of placebo recipients. An underestimation of total T cell responses may have resulted from the TCR breadth and depth analyses.

On this clone itself: The antigen remains unidentified.

Measured with immunoSEQ multiplex PCR; TCRdb has only the in-frame clones, and not every one. The table includes around 400,000 clones, about four fifths detected once. Trimming removed 0 bases at V and 0 bases at J, with 5 bases between. Germline CDR1 reads GTSNPN; CDR2 reads SVGIG (reference sequence). CDR3 length: 13 residues. Treatment reported: roughly 20 received Ad26.COV2.S at low or high dose, single or two shots; about 5 received placebo; per-sample allocation not given. The study sampled participants on day 63 after the first vaccine or placebo injection. The material was peripheral blood, obtained in a trial of Ad26.COV2.S vaccine versus placebo. This chain joins TRBV30 and TRBJ2-5; D gene ambiguous. This receptor was identified in a person aged 18 to 65 who received the Ad26.COV2.S COVID-19 vaccine or a placebo. CDR3 residues: CAWSVLYQETQYF. The CDR3 DNA is TGTGCCTGGAGTGTATTGTACCAAGAGACCCAGTACTTC.